The entry below gives a single T cell receptor (beta chain) sequence along with its context. The data stem from a study of blood T cell repertoires in COVID-19. Across the study: The United States, Italy and Spain supplied acute and convalescent COVID-19 samples. Sources were T cells, B-cell-depleted T cells, or PBMCs; the material itself was cDNA or gDNA.

Per the germline V gene, CDR1 is ENHRY and CDR2 is SYGVKD. V was cut by 11 bases and J by 7 bases, with 15 bases left in between. The CDR3 totals 11 residues. Profiled with immunoSEQ multiplex PCR; TCRdb holds only in-frame clones, not every one. This sample yields more than 100,000 clones, of which under 90% are seen a single time; roughly 2.3% belongs to the top ten. The age range of participants was about 18 to 95 years, with residence in under 30 US areas. Specimen: PBMCs or T cells enriched from blood (not recorded which). The sequence derives from a man aged 35 to 55 with acute COVID-19. The chain is built from TRBV10-3 and TRBJ2-7; perhaps TRBD2 as D (6 bases). CDR3 coding DNA: TGTGCCGGGGGTCCCCGGGAGGAGCAGTACTTC. Protein: CAGGPREEQYF.